This T cell receptor (beta chain) comes out of a study of shared clonotypes between healthy human individuals. Each unsorted PBMC replicate got 300 ng genomic DNA, tens of thousands of genomes. Assay used: immunoSEQ multiplex PCR; TCRdb lists only in-frame clones, some missing. The table includes a few hundred thousand clones, around 77% detected once. General study points: The donor pool, a small one, limited the genetic and exposure-history diversity represented. It was expected that sequencing depth would affect clonotype sharing among donors.

There were only Caucasian adults among the donors, and all lived in Nashville, Tennessee. A word on this clone: Its antigen remains unknown.

The sequenced sample consisted of PBMCs. The sequence came from a woman aged 40 to 55 in good health. Some clones in this sample may be carry-over from other donors' samples.

As DNA, the CDR3 is TGCGCCAGCAGCTTGGGGCACAGGGACTATGGCTACACCTTC. Its protein product is CASSLGHRDYGYTF. This chain connects TRBV5-1 to TRBJ1-2, with a possible D match to TRBD1 (6 bases). This CDR3 spans 14 amino acids. Trimming cost V 0 bases and J 3 bases, with 9 bases left between them. CDR1 and CDR2 from the germline V gene are SGHRS and YFSETQ.